Each of the 11 T cell receptor beta chains below was sequenced from the same sample in a study of CD8 T cells in Susac syndrome. Reverse transcription used roughly 0.5 to 1 ug RNA and random hexamers. TCRdb called the immunoSEQ multiplex PCR reads again in MiXCR, with one record for every CDR3 protein. The table records over 150,000 distinct CDR3 sequences, 90% to 97% of them present only once. The sample comprised CD4+ T cells from PBMCs. These receptors were collected from a human donor with Susac syndrome.

This chain connects TRBV12-3 or TRBV12-4 to TRBJ1-5; D is perhaps TRBD1 (5 bases). V dropped 0 bases and J dropped 3 bases, with 9 bases sitting between them. CDR3 length: 15 residues. The CDR3 coding sequence is TGTGCCAGCAGTTTAGCCAGGGACCCCAATCAGCCCCAGCATTTT. Its translation is CASSLARDPNQPQHF.

This chain links TRBV24-1 with TRBJ2-5; unclear D gene. The V gene's germline CDR1 is KGHDR and CDR2 SFDVKD. The V gene lost 7 bases and the J gene lost 0 bases, with 5 bases spanning the gap. CDR3 size: 12 residues. The CDR3 is CATRDHQETQYF. CDR3 nucleotide sequence: TGTGCCACCAGGGACCACCAAGAGACCCAGTACTTC.

The chain has TRBV29-1 and TRBJ2-1; D is unresolved. The CDR3 runs 13 residues. Germline V gives CDR1 SQVTM, CDR2 ANQGSEA. The CDR3 DNA sequence: TGCAGAGCACATGTCAGCTCCTACAATGAGCAGTTCTTC. As protein: CRAHVSSYNEQFF.

V gene TRBV20-1 combines with J gene TRBJ1-1, with D maybe TRBD1 (6 bases). V lost 6 bases to trimming and J lost 8 bases, with 13 bases between them. CDR1 DFQATT and CDR2 SNEGSKA come from the germline V gene (reference sequence). This CDR3 region has 11 residues. The CDR3 region is CSAARQVEAFF. The CDR3 nucleotides are TGCAGTGCAGCTCGACAGGTGGAAGCTTTCTTT.

This clonotype was detected only once. The V gene is TRBV30, the J gene TRBJ2-7, with 8 bases fitting TRBD1. Losses at the gene ends were 5 bases for V and 2 bases for J; bases not matched to a gene: 5. Per germline, CDR1 GTSNPN and CDR2 SVGIG (reference sequence). The CDR3 is 13 amino acids. The CDR3 sequence: CAWQQGDPYEQYF. CDR3 nucleotides: TGTGCCTGGCAACAGGGGGACCCCTACGAGCAGTACTTC. The full variable domain, completed using reference TRBV30 and TRBJ2-7, is SQTIHQWPATLVQPVGSPLSLECTVEGTSNPNLYWYRQAAGRGLQLLFYSVGIGQISSEVPQNLSASRPQDRQFILSSKKLLLSDSGFYLCAWQQGDPYEQYFGPGTRLTVT.

As concerns this clonotype: At one boundary the junction diverges from the germline segment, which might be a read error. The rearrangement uses TRBV29-1 and TRBJ1-2, with 9 bases identical to TRBD1. This CDR3 comprises 14 residues. In germline, CDR1 is SQVTM, CDR2 ANQGSEA. The CDR3 DNA reads TGCAGCGCGACTCTACAGGGGGCTAAGTATGGCTACACCTTC. This encodes CSATLQGAKYGYTF. The complete variable domain, with remaining parts taken from reference TRBV29-1 and TRBJ1-2, reads SAVISQKPSRDICQRGTSLTIQCQVDSQVTMMFWYRQQPGQSLTLIATANQGSEATYESGFVIDKFPISRPNLTFSTLTVSNMSPEDSSIYLCSATLQGAKYGYTFGSGTRLTVV.

The CDR3 coding sequence is TGCAGTTCAAGGGCCCATGGGAGGGGCCACGAGCAGTACTTC. Protein sequence: CSSRAHGRGHEQYF. The chain combines TRBV20-1 with TRBJ2-7; 7 bases line up with TRBD2. Germline trimming cut 8 bases from V and 5 bases from J; bases unmatched to any gene: 15. Germline V lookup: CDR1 DFQATT, CDR2 SNEGSKA (reference sequence). The CDR3 sequence is 14 residues long.

The chain couples TRBV28 to TRBJ1-5, with D uncertain. The CDR3 has 12 amino acids. Germline V gives CDR1 MDHEN, CDR2 SYDVKM. V lost 10 bases to trimming and J lost 7 bases, with 14 bases between them. As DNA, the CDR3 is TGTGCCACGAGGGAAGCCGGCCAGCCCCAGCATTTT. The encoded protein is CATREAGQPQHF.

The gene calls are TRBV15 and TRBJ2-5; 7 nucleotides line up with TRBD2. Germline V CDR1 and CDR2: LNHNV, YYDKDF (reference sequence). V was clipped by 1 base and J by 7 bases; unmatched bases: 6. The CDR3 is made up of 14 amino acids. As DNA, the CDR3 is TGTGCCACCAGCAGAGTTCTAGCGGATGGGACCCAGTACTTC. Its translation: CATSRVLADGTQYF.

V and J are TRBV12-3 or TRBV12-4 and TRBJ1-1; possibly TRBD1 for D (6 bases). V lost 6 bases and J lost 8, with 10 bases in between. The length of the CDR3 is 11 residues. DNA for the CDR3: TGTGCCAGCAGCGGGACATCCGAAGCTTTCTTT. Its translation is CASSGTSEAFF.

J is TRBJ2-7 and V is TRBV30; D may be TRBD1 (6 bases). Germline V lookup: CDR1 GTSNPN, CDR2 SVGIG (reference sequence). The CDR3 extends over 11 amino acids. V was clipped by 8 bases and J by 7 bases, with 15 bases between them. CDR3 nucleotides: TGTGCCGGGACACTCCCTGGGGAGCAGTACTTC. Translating gives CAGTLPGEQYF.